This T cell receptor beta chain was retrieved from a study of blood T cell repertoires in COVID-19. Background on the study: Nucleic acid was either cDNA or gDNA, and it came from T cells, B-cell-depleted T cells, or PBMCs.

From germline, CDR1 is SQVTM and CDR2 ANQGSEA. V shed 6 bases, J shed 9 bases, and the junction held 10 bases outside the gene matches. The CDR3 spans 14 residues. Original analysis: By means of reference gene primer amplification, nucleated cell counts were estimated. Repertoires were generated with immunoSEQ multiplex PCR, while TCRdb's copy carries only in-frame clones and drops some. D and trimming were read from the DNA, whereas the V and J calls and clone size are those reported in that table. The data show roughly 120,000 clones, under 75% seen once. This clone has only one observation. This sequence was found in an older woman with acute or convalescent COVID-19. This chain connects TRBV29-1 to TRBJ1-6; 8 nucleotides line up with TRBD1. Sample: peripheral blood. CDR3 DNA sequence: TGCAGCGTCGCCACAGGGACAGGCGCTTCACCCCTCCACTTT. Translation gives CSVATGTGASPLHF.